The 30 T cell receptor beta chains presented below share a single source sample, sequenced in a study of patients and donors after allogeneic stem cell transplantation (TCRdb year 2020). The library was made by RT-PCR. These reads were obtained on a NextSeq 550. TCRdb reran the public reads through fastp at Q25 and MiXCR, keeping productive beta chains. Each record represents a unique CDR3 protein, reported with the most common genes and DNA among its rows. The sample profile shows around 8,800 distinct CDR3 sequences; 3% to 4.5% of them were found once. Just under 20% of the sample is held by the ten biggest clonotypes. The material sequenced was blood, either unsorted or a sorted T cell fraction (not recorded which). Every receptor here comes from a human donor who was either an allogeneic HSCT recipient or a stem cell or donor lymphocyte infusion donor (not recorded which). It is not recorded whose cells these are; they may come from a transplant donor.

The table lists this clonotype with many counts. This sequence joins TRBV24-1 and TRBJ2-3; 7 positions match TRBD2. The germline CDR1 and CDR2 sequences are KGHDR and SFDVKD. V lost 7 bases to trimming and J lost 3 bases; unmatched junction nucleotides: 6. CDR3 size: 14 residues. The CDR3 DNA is TGTGCCACCAGGCGGGAGAAAGGAACAGATACGCAGTATTTT. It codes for CATRREKGTDTQYF.

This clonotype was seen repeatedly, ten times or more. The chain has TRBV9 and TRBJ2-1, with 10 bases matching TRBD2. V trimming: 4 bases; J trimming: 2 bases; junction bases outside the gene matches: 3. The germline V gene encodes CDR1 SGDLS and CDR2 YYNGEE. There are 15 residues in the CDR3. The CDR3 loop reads CASSTSGRAYNEQFF. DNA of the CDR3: TGTGCCAGCAGCACAAGCGGGAGGGCCTACAATGAGCAGTTCTTC.

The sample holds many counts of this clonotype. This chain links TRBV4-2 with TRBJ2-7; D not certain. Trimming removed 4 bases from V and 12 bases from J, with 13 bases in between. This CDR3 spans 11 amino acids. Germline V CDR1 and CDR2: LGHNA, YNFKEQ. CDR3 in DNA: TGTGCCAGCAGCCCTCTCCTACGGCGGTACTTC. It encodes CASSPLLRRYF.

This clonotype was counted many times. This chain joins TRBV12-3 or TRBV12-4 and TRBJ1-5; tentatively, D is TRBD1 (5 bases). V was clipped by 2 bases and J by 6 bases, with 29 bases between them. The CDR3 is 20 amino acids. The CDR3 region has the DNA TGTGCCAGCAGTTTAATCGGTGTGGGGCCAGGGCCGATCTCCGGTCAGCCCCAGCATTTT. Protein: CASSLIGVGPGPISGQPQHF.

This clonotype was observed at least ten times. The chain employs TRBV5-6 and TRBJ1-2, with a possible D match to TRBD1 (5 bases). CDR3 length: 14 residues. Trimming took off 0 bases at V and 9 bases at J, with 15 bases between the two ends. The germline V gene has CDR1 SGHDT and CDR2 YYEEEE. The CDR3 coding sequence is TGTGCCAGCAGCTTGGTTTCAGACCGGGGGAGCTACACCTTC. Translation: CASSLVSDRGSYTF.

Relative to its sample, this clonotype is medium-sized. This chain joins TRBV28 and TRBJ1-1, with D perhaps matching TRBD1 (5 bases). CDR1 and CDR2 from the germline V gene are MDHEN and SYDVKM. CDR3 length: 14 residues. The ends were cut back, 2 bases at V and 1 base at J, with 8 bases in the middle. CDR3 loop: CASSLARENTEAFF. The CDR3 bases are TGTGCCAGCAGTTTAGCCAGGGAGAACACTGAAGCTTTCTTT.

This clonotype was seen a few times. The CDR3 loop is CASSEQGIYEQYF. The CDR3 coding sequence is TGTGCCAGCTCCGAACAGGGAATCTACGAGCAGTACTTC. The V call is TRBV28, the J call TRBJ2-7; tentative D call: TRBD1 (6 bases). This CDR3 has 13 amino acids. Trimming took 8 bases from V and 3 from J, leaving 14 bases between them. Looked up from germline, CDR1 is MDHEN and CDR2 is SYDVKM.

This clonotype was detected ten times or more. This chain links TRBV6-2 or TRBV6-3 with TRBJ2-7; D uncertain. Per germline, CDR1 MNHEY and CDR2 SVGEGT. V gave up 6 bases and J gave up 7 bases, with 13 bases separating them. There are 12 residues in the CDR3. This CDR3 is CASSRPRWEQYF. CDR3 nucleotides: TGTGCCAGCAGCCGCCCTAGATGGGAGCAGTACTTC.

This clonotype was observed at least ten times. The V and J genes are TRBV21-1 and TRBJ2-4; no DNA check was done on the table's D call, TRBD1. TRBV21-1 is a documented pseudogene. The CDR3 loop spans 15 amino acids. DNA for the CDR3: TGTGCCAGCAGCCCGGGGGGGGTGGCCAAAAACATTCAGTACTTC. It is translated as CASSPGGVAKNIQYF.

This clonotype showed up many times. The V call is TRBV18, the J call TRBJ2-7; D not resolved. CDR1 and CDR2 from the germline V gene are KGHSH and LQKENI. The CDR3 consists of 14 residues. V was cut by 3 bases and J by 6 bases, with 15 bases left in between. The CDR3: CASSPEQRLIEQYF. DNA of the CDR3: TGTGCCAGCTCACCGGAACAGAGGTTAATCGAGCAGTACTTC.

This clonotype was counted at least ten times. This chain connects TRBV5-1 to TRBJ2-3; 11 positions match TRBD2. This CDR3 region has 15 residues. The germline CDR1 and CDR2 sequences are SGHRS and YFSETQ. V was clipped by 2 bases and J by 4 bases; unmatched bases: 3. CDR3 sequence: CASSLIAGGPDTQYF. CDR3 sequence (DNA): TGCGCCAGCAGCTTAATAGCGGGAGGGCCAGATACGCAGTATTTT.

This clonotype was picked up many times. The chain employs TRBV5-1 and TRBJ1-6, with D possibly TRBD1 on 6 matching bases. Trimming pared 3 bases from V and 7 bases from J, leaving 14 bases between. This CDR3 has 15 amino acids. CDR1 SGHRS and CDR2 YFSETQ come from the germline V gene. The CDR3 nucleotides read TGCGCCAGCAGCTCGAGCGCCGGGGGCAATTCACCCCTCCACTTT. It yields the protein CASSSSAGGNSPLHF.

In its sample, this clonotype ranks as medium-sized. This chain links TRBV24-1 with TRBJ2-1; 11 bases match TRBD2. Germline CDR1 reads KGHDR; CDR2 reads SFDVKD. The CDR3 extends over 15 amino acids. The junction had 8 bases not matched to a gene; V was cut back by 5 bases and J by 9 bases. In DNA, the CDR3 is TGTGCCACCAGTGGTACTAGCGGGAGAGGTGGTGAGCAGTTCTTC. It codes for CATSGTSGRGGEQFF.

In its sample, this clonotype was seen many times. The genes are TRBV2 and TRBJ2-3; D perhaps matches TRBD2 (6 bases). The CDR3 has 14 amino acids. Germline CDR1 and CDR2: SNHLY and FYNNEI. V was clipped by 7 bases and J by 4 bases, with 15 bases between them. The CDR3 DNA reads TGTGCCAGCAAAACGGGGACTGCGTCAGATACGCAGTATTTT. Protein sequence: CASKTGTASDTQYF.

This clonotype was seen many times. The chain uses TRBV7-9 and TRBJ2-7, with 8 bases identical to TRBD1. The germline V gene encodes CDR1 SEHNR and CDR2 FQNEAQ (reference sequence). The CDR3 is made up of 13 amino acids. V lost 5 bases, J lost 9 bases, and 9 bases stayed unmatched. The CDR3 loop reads CASSVGTGPRQYF. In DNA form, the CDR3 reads TGTGCCAGCAGCGTCGGGACAGGTCCGCGGCAGTACTTC.

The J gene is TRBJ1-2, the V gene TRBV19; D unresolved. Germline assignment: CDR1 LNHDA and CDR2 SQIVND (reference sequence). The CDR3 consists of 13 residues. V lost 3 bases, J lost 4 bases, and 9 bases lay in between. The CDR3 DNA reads TGTGCCAGTAGTATCGGCAGGTCCTATGGCTACACCTTC. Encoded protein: CASSIGRSYGYTF. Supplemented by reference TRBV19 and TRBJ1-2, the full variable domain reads DGGITQSPKYLFRKEGQNVTLSCEQNLNHDAMYWYRQDPGQGLRLIYYSQIVNDFQKGDIAEGYSVSREKKESFPLTVTSAQKNPTAFYLCASSIGRSYGYTFGSGTRLTVV.

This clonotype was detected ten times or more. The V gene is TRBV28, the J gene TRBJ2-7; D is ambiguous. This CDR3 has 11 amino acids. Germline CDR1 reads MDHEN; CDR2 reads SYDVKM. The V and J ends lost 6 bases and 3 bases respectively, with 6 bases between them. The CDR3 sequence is CASSWGYEQYF. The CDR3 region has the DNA TGTGCCAGCAGCTGGGGCTACGAGCAGTACTTC.

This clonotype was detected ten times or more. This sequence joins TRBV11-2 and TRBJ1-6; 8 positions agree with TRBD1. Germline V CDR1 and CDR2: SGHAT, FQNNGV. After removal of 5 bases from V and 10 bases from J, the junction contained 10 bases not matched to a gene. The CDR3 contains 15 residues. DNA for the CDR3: TGTGCCAGCAGCCCGACGACAGGGGTGAGATCACCCCTCCACTTT. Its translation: CASSPTTGVRSPLHF.

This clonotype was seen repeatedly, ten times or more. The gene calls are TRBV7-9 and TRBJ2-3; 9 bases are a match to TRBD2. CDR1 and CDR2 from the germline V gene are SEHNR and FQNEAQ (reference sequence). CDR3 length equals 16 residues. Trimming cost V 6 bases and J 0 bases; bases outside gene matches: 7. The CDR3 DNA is TGTGCCAGCAGAGATGGACTAGCGCATAGCACAGATACGCAGTATTTT. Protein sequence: CASRDGLAHSTDTQYF.

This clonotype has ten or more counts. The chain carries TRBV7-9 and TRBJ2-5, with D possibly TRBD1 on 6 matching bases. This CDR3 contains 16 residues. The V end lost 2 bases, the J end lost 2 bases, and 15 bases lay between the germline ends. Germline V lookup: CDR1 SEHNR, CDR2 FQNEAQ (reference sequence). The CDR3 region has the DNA TGTGCCAGCAGCTTAACCACCGGGACACAACAAGAGACCCAGTACTTC. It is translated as CASSLTTGTQQETQYF.

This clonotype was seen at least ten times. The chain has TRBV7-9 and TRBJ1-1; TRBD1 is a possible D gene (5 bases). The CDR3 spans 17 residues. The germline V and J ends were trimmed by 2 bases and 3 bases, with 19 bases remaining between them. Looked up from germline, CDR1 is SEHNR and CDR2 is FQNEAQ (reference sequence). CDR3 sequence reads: CASSLLVWGRTDTEAFF. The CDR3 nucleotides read TGTGCCAGCAGCTTATTAGTATGGGGGAGGACGGACACTGAAGCTTTCTTT.

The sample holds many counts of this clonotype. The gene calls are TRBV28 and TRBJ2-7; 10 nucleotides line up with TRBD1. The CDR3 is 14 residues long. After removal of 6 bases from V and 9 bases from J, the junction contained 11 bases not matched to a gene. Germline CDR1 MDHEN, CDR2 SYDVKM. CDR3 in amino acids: CASSSPGQGFRQYF. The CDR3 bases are TGTGCCAGCAGCTCACCGGGACAGGGGTTCCGGCAGTACTTC.

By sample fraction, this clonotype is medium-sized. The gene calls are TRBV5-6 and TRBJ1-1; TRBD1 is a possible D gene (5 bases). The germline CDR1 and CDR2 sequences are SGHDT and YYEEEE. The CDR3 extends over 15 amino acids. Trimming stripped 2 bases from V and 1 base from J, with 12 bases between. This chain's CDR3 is CASSFGHGGNTEAFF. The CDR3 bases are TGTGCCAGCAGCTTTGGACACGGAGGGAACACTGAAGCTTTCTTT.

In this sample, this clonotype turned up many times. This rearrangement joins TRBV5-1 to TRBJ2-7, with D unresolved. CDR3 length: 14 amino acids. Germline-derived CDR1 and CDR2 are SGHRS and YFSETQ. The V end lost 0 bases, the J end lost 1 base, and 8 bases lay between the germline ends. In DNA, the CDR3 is TGCGCCAGCAGCTTGGGTGGAAATTCCTACGAGCAGTACTTC. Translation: CASSLGGNSYEQYF.

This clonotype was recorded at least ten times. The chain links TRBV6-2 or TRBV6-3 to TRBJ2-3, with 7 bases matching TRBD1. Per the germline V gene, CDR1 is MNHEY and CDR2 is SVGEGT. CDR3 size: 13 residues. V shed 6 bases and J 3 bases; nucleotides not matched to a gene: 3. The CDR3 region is CASRSTGTDTQYF. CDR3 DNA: TGTGCCAGCAGGTCGACAGGGACAGATACGCAGTATTTT.

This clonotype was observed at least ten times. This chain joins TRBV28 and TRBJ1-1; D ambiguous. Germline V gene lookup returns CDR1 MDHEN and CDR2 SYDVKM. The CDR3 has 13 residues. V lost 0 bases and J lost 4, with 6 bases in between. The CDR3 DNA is TGTGCCAGCAGTTTATGGTACAGCACTGAAGCTTTCTTT. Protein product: CASSLWYSTEAFF.

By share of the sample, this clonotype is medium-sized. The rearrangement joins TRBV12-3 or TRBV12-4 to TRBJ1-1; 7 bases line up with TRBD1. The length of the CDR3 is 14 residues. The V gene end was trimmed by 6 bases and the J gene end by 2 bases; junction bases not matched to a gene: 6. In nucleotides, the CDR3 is TGTGCCAGCAGCCCCCGGACAGGAAACACTGAAGCTTTCTTT. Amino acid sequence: CASSPRTGNTEAFF.

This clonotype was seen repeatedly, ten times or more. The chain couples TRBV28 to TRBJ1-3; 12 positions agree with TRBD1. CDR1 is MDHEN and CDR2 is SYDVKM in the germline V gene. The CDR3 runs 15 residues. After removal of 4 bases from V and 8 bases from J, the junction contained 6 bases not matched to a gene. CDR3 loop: CASSYSGTGGYTIYF. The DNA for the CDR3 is TGTGCCAGCAGTTACTCCGGGACAGGGGGCTACACCATATATTTT.

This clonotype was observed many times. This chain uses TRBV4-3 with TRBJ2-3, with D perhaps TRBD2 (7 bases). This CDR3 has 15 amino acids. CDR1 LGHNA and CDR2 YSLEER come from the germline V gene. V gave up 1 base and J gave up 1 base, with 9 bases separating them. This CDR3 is CASSQAGGRTDTQYF. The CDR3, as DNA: TGCGCCAGCAGCCAAGCGGGGGGCCGCACAGATACGCAGTATTTT.

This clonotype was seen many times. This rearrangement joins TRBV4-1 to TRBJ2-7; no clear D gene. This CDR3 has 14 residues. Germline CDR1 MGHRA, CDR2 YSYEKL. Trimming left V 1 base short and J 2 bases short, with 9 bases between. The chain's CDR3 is CASSQVDGPYEQYF. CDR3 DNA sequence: TGCGCCAGCAGCCAAGTGGACGGTCCCTACGAGCAGTACTTC.